The present T cell receptor (beta chain) was sequenced within a study of T cells in Graves' hyperthyroidism and ophthalmopathy. Study-wide background: At the time of initial diagnosis and before any treatment, peripheral blood was collected.

This clonotype was picked up many times. The TCR beta CDR3 regions underwent amplification using RNA transcripts as the source. In the first-round RT-PCR of the TCR CDR3, the HTBI primer set was used. TCRdb reprocessed the multiplex PCR reads via MiXCR and lists one record per CDR3 protein. The repertoire holds under 400,000 distinct CDR3 sequences, with roughly 20% as singletons. Patients counted as stable if ophthalmopathy did not develop within 18 months. The germline CDR1 and CDR2 sequences are MNHNS and SASEGT. With V trimmed by 1 base and J by 7 bases, 7 bases remained unmatched. The CDR3 length is 15 residues.

The chain joins TRBV6-1 to TRBJ2-1; 7 nucleotides agree with TRBD2. This TCR was sampled from a woman in her forties or fifties with Graves' hyperthyroidism. The sequenced material came from blood. Here the CDR3 DNA reads TGTGCCAGCAGTGAAGTTGGGGGAGGGCGTAATGAGCAGTTCTTC. Protein product: CASSEVGGGRNEQFF.